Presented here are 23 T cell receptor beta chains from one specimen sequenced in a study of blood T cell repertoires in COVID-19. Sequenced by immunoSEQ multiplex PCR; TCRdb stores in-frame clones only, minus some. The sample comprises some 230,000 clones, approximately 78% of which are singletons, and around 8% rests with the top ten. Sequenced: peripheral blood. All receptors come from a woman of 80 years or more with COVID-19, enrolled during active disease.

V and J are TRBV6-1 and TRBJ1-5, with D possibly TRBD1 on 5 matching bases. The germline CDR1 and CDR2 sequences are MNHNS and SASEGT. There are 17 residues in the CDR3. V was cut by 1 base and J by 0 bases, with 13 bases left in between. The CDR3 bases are TGTGCCAGCAGTGAAGAGGGGTGGGCTAGTAGCAATCAGCCCCAGCATTTT. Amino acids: CASSEEGWASSNQPQHF.

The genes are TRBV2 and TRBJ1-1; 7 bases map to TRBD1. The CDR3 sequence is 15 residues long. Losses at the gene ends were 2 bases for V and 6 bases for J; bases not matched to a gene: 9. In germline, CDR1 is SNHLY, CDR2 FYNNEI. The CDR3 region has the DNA TGTGCCAGCAGTGAAAACGTACAGGGGATCTCTGAAGCTTTCTTT. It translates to CASSENVQGISEAFF.

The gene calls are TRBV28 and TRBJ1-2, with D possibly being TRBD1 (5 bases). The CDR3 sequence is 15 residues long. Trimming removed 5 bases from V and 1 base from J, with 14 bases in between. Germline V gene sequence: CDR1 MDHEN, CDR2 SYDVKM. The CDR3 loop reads CASSLMTALNYGYTF. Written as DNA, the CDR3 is TGTGCCAGCAGTCTTATGACAGCCCTTAACTATGGCTACACCTTC.

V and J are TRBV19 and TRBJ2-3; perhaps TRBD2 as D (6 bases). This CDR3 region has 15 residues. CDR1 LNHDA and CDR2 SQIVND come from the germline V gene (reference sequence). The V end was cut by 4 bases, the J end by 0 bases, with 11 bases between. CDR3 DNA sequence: TGTGCCAGTAGTAGGGCGGGACCCAGCACAGATACGCAGTATTTT. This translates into CASSRAGPSTDTQYF.

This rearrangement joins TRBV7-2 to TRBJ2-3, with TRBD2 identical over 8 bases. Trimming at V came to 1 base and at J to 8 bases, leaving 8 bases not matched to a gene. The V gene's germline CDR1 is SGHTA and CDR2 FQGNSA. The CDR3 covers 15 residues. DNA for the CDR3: TGTGCCAGCAGCTTAGTAGGGACTAGTGGTGGTACGCAGTATTTT. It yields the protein CASSLVGTSGGTQYF.

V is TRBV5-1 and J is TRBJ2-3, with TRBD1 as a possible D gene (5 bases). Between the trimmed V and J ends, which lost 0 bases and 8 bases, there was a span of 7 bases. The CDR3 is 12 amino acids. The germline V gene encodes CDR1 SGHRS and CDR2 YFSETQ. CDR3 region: CASSLERGTQYF. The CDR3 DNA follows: TGCGCCAGCAGCTTGGAAAGGGGTACGCAGTATTTT.

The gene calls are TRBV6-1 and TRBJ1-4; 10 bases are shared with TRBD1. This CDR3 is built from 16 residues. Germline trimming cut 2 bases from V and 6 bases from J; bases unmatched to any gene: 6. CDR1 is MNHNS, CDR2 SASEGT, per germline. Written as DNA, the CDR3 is TGTGCCAGCAGTGAACCGACAGGGGGCGCGTATGAAAAACTGTTTTTT. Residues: CASSEPTGGAYEKLFF.

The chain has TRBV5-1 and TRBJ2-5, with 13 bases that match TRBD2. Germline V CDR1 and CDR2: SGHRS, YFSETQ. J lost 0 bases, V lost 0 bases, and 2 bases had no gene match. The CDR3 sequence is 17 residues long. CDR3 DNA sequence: TGCGCCAGCAGCTTGGGACTAGCGGGGGGAAACCAAGAGACCCAGTACTTC. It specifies CASSLGLAGGNQETQYF.

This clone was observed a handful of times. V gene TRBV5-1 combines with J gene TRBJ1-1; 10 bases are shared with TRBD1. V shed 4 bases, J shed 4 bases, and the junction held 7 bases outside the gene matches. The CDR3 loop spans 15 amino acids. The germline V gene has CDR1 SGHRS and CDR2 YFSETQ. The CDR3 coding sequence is TGCGCCAGCAGCGCCTGGGACAGGGGCACCACTGAAGCTTTCTTT. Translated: CASSAWDRGTTEAFF.

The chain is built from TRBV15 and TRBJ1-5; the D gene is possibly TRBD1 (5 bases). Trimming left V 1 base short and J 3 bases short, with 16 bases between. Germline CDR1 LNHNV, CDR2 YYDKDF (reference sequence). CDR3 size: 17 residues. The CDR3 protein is CATSRADLRGSNQPQHF. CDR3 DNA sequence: TGTGCCACCAGCAGAGCCGATTTAAGGGGATCCAATCAGCCCCAGCATTTT.

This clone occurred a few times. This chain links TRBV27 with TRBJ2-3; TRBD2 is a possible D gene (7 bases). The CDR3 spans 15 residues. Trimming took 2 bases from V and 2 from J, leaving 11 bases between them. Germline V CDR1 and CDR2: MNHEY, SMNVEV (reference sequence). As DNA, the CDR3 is TGTGCCAGCAGTTTAAAACGGGGGGCCACAGATACGCAGTATTTT. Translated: CASSLKRGATDTQYF.

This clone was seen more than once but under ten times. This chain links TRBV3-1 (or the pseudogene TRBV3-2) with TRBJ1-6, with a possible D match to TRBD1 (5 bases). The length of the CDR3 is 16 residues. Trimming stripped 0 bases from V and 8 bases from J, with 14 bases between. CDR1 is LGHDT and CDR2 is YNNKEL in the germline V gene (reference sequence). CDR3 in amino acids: CASSQDLTAVDSPLHF. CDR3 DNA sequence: TGTGCCAGCAGCCAAGATTTGACAGCCGTCGATTCACCCCTCCACTTT.

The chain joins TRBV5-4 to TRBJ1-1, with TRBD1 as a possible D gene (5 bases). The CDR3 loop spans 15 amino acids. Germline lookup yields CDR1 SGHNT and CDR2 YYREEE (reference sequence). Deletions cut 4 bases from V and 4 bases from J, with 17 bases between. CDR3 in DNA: TGTGCCAGCAGCCCCCCGGTGCAGGGAGGCACTGAAGCTTTCTTT. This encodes CASSPPVQGGTEAFF.

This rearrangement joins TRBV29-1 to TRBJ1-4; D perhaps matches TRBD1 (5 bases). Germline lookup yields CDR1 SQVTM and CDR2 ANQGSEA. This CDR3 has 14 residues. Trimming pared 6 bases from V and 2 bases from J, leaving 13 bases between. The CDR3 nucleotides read TGCAGCGTCGGATGGGGACTGACTAATGAAAAACTGTTTTTT. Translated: CSVGWGLTNEKLFF. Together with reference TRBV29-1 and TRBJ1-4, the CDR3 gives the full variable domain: SAVISQKPSRDICQRGTSLTIQCQVDSQVTMMFWYRQQPGQSLTLIATANQGSEATYESGFVIDKFPISRPNLTFSTLTVSNMSPEDSSIYLCSVGWGLTNEKLFFGSGTQLSVL.

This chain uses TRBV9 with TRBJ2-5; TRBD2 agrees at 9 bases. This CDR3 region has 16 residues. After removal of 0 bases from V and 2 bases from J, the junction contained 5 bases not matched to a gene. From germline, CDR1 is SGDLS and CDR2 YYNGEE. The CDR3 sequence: CASSVGSRGGQETQYF. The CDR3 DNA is TGTGCCAGCAGCGTAGGTTCGCGGGGGGGGCAAGAGACCCAGTACTTC.

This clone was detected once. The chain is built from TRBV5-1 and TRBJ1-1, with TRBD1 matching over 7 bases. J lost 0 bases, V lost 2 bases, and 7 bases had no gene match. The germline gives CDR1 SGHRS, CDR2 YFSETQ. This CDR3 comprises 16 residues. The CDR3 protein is CASSLSGGILNTEAFF. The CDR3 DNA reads TGCGCCAGCAGCTTATCAGGGGGGATCTTGAACACTGAAGCTTTCTTT.

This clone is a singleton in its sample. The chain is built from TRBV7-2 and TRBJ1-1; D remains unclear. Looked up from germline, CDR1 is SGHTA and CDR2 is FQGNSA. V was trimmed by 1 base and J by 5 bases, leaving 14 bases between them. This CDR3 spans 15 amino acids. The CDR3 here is CASSLVWTSTTEAFF. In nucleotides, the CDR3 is TGTGCCAGCAGCTTAGTTTGGACTTCTACTACTGAAGCTTTCTTT.

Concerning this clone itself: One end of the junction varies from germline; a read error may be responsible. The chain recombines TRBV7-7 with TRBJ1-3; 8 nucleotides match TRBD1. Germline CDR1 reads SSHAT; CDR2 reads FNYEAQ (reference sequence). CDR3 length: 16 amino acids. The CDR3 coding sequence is TGTGCTAGCAGCGCCGGCCGGGACAGGCCTGGAAACACCATATATTTT. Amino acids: CASSAGRDRPGNTIYF. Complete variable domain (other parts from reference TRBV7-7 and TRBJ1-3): GAGVSQSPRYKVTKRGQDVTLRCDPISSHATLYWYQQALGQGPEFLTYFNYEAQPDKSGLPSDRFSAERPEGSISTLTIQRTEQRDSAMYRCASSAGRDRPGNTIYFGEGSWLTVV.

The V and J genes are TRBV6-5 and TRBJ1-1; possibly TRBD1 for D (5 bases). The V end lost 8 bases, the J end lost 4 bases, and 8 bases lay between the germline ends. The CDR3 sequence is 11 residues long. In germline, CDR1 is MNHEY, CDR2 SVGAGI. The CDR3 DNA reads TGTGCCAGCTCAGGGCCCACTGAAGCTTTCTTT. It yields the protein CASSGPTEAFF.

The CDR3 protein is CAISETQQGVRAEAFF. DNA of the CDR3: TGTGCCATCAGTGAGACTCAACAGGGGGTAAGAGCTGAAGCTTTCTTT. This chain links TRBV10-3 with TRBJ1-1, with 8 bases fitting TRBD1. The germline V gene encodes CDR1 ENHRY and CDR2 SYGVKD. With V trimmed by 2 bases and J by 6 bases, 11 bases remained unmatched. The CDR3 totals 16 residues.

CDR3 sequence reads: CASIGGGQGSYEQYF. CDR3 bases: TGTGCCAGCATTGGGGGCGGACAGGGCTCCTACGAGCAGTACTTC. The chain carries TRBV4-2 and TRBJ2-7, with 8 bases fitting TRBD1. V lost 7 bases to trimming and J lost 0 bases; unmatched junction nucleotides: 8. This CDR3 is 15 amino acids long. Germline CDR1 reads LGHNA; CDR2 reads YNFKEQ.

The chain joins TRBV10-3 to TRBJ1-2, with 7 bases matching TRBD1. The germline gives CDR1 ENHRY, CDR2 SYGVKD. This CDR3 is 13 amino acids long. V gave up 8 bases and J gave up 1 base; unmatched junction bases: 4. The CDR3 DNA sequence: TGTGCCATCGAGGGACAGCTTAACTATGGCTACACCTTC. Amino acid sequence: CAIEGQLNYGYTF.

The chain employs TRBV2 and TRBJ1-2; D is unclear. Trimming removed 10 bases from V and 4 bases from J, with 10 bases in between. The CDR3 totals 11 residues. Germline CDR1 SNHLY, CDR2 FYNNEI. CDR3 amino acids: CAIPRAYGYTF. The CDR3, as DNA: TGTGCCATCCCGAGGGCCTATGGCTACACCTTC. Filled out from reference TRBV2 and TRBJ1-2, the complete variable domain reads EPEVTQTPSHQVTQMGQEVILRCVPISNHLYFYWYRQILGQKVEFLVSFYNNEISEKSEIFDDQFSVERPDGSNFTLKIRSTKLEDSAMYFCAIPRAYGYTFGSGTRLTVV.